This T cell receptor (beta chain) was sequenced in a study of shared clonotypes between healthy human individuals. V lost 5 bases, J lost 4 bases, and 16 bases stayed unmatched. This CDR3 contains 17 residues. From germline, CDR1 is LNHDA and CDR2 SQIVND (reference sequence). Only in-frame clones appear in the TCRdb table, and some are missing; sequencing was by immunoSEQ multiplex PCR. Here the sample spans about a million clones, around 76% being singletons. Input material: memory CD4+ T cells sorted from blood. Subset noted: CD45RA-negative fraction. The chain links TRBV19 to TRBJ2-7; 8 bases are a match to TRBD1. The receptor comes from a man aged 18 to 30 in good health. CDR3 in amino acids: CASSLGRGRVTGYEQYF. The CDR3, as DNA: TGTGCCAGTAGTTTGGGCAGGGGGCGAGTGACTGGGTACGAGCAGTACTTC.